These 21 T cell receptor beta chains originate from one sample sequenced in a study of CD8+CD57+ T cells in acquired aplastic anemia. Template material for TCR beta VDJ and CDR3 profiling consisted of genomic DNA. TCRdb reprocessed the reads via MiXCR and lists one record per CDR3 protein. The sample includes 60,000 or so distinct CDR3 sequences, about 50% of them seen just once. The sequenced sample consisted of sorted CD4+, CD8+, or CD8+CD57+ T cells (not recorded which) from PBMCs. These receptors were obtained from a human donor in good health, serving as a control.

This clonotype was observed a few times. The chain links TRBV7-9 to TRBJ2-7, with TRBD2 as a possible D gene (5 bases). V lost 0 bases and J 7 bases, leaving 16 bases between the germline ends. CDR1 and CDR2 (germline): SEHNR, FQNEAQ (reference sequence). The CDR3 has 15 amino acids. For the CDR3, the DNA is TGTGCCAGCAGCTTAGCGTCGGGCGGAGGTAGAGAGCAGTACTTC. It encodes CASSLASGGGREQYF.

The chain uses TRBV20-1 and TRBJ2-4; a weak D match, TRBD1 (6 bases). This CDR3 has 14 residues. Germline values: CDR1 DFQATT, CDR2 SNEGSKA (reference sequence). V lost 1 base, J lost 6 bases, and 13 bases lay in between. CDR3 residues: CSARGRQVGNIQYF. The CDR3 DNA reads as TGCAGTGCTAGAGGAAGACAGGTTGGAAACATTCAGTACTTC.

In its sample, this clonotype was seen many times. The J gene is TRBJ1-4, the V gene TRBV7-6, with 9 bases identical to TRBD1. Germline lookup yields CDR1 SGHVS and CDR2 FNYEAQ. V dropped 1 base and J dropped 8; count of bases not matched to a gene: 5. The CDR3 spans 15 residues. CDR3 nucleotide sequence: TGTGCCAGCAGCTTAGTGGGGACAGGGTACGAAAAACTGTTTTTT. Amino acid sequence: CASSLVGTGYEKLFF.

The chain is built from TRBV20-1 and TRBJ2-3, with TRBD2 matching over 16 bases. CDR1 and CDR2 from the germline V gene are DFQATT and SNEGSKA (reference sequence). The CDR3 extends over 16 amino acids. The J segment lost 2 bases and the V segment lost 3 bases, leaving 2 bases of the junction unmatched. The CDR3 DNA reads as TGCAGTGCTAGCGGGACTAGCGGGAGGGCCACAGATACGCAGTATTTT. This codes for CSASGTSGRATDTQYF.

J is TRBJ2-3 and V is TRBV7-6, with 10 bases that match TRBD2. V was pared by 3 bases and J by 1 base, with 1 base of the junction left unmatched. Germline V lookup: CDR1 SGHVS, CDR2 FNYEAQ. The CDR3 runs 15 residues. The CDR3 is CASSFTSGGTDTQYF. The CDR3 region has the DNA TGTGCCAGCAGCTTCACTAGCGGGGGCACAGATACGCAGTATTTT.

The chain is built from TRBV20-1 and TRBJ2-7; 7 positions agree with TRBD2. The CDR3 is made up of 16 amino acids. Losses at the gene ends were 5 bases for V and 2 bases for J; bases not matched to a gene: 15. Germline values: CDR1 DFQATT, CDR2 SNEGSKA (reference sequence). This chain's CDR3 is CSAVPAGTKQTYEQYF. In DNA, the CDR3 is TGCAGTGCTGTCCCAGCCGGGACTAAACAGACCTACGAGCAGTACTTC.

J is TRBJ2-1 and V is TRBV25-1; 8 bases are shared with TRBD1. In germline, CDR1 is MGHDK, CDR2 SYGVNS. The CDR3 consists of 16 residues. Unmatched junction bases numbered 5, after V lost 1 base and J lost 3 bases. CDR3 bases: TGTGCCAGCAGTGAATGCGGACAGGGAAACTACAATGAGCAGTTCTTC. Translated, it gives CASSECGQGNYNEQFF.

The chain combines TRBV5-1 with TRBJ2-3; D perhaps matches TRBD2 (5 bases). CDR1 SGHRS and CDR2 YFSETQ come from the germline V gene. The V gene lost 0 bases and the J gene lost 5 bases, with 7 bases spanning the gap. This CDR3 contains 13 residues. The CDR3 is CASSLEREDTQYF. For the CDR3, the DNA is TGCGCCAGCAGCTTGGAGAGGGAAGATACGCAGTATTTT.

V is TRBV20-1 and J is TRBJ2-7, with D possibly being TRBD1 (6 bases). CDR1 DFQATT and CDR2 SNEGSKA come from the germline V gene (reference sequence). The CDR3 has 13 amino acids. V lost 1 base to trimming and J lost 3 bases, with 10 bases between them. The CDR3 region is CSARALDSYEQYF. The CDR3 DNA sequence: TGCAGTGCTAGAGCCCTGGACAGCTACGAGCAGTACTTC.

The table lists this clonotype with many counts. The chain is built from TRBV6-1 and TRBJ2-4; 14 bases line up with TRBD2. The CDR3 length is 16 residues. In germline, CDR1 is MNHNS, CDR2 SASEGT. Trimming at V came to 6 bases and at J to 9 bases, leaving 10 bases not matched to a gene. The CDR3 DNA is TGTGCCAGCAGGAAGACTAGCGGGAGGGCCGAGTGCATTCAGTACTTC. Translated: CASRKTSGRAECIQYF.

This clonotype has a count of ten or more. CDR3 DNA sequence: TGTGCCAGCAGTTTCCGCGGCTACAATGAGCAGTTCTTC. Translated, it gives CASSFRGYNEQFF. The rearrangement links TRBV27 to TRBJ2-1, with unresolved D. Deletions cut 3 bases from V and 3 bases from J, with 6 bases between. The CDR3 is 13 amino acids. Looked up from germline, CDR1 is MNHEY and CDR2 is SMNVEV (reference sequence).

The rearrangement joins TRBV11-2 to TRBJ2-1; D is possibly TRBD2 (5 bases). This CDR3 spans 15 amino acids. Trimming took 5 bases from V and 0 from J, leaving 11 bases between them. Germline lookup yields CDR1 SGHAT and CDR2 FQNNGV. CDR3 sequence: CASSVGESSYNEQFF. CDR3 nucleotide sequence: TGTGCCAGCAGCGTTGGGGAGAGCTCCTACAATGAGCAGTTCTTC. Full variable domain (missing parts from reference TRBV11-2 and TRBJ2-1): EAGVAQSPRYKIIEKRQSVAFWCNPISGHATLYWYQQILGQGPKLLIQFQNNGVVDDSQLPKDRFSAERLKGVDSTLKIQPAKLEDSAVYLCASSVGESSYNEQFFGPGTRLTVL.

This clonotype was recorded at least ten times. The chain uses TRBV6-5 and TRBJ1-4; maybe TRBD1 (5 bases). Germline CDR1 and CDR2: MNHEY and SVGAGI. This CDR3 spans 16 amino acids. V lost 4 bases and J lost 4, with 16 bases in between. The CDR3 protein is CASSSRGGGLNEKLFF. CDR3 sequence (DNA): TGTGCCAGCAGTTCCCGGGGGGGAGGACTTAATGAAAAACTGTTTTTT.

V is TRBV20-1 and J is TRBJ1-1; D uncertain. The CDR3 extends over 15 amino acids. Germline V lookup: CDR1 DFQATT, CDR2 SNEGSKA (reference sequence). V was pared by 0 bases and J by 6 bases, with 17 bases between. The CDR3 loop reads CSARDPGRAIAEAFF. CDR3 DNA: TGCAGTGCTAGAGACCCCGGGAGAGCAATCGCTGAAGCTTTCTTT.

This clonotype has at least ten counts. The J gene is TRBJ1-1, the V gene TRBV11-3, with TRBD1 matching 8 bases. Trimming cost V 6 bases and J 6 bases; bases outside gene matches: 12. CDR1 is SGHNT and CDR2 is YENEEA in the germline V gene. This CDR3 comprises 15 residues. This CDR3 is CASSPGTGRTPEAFF. CDR3 nucleotides: TGTGCCAGCAGTCCGGGGACAGGAAGGACCCCTGAAGCTTTCTTT.

The chain employs TRBV20-1 and TRBJ1-4, with a possible D match to TRBD1 (5 bases). The CDR3 extends over 11 amino acids. The germline CDR1 and CDR2 sequences are DFQATT and SNEGSKA (reference sequence). The CDR3: CRGGSGEKLFF. CDR3 DNA sequence: TGCAGGGGGGGGAGCGGTGAAAAACTGTTTTTT.

The gene calls are TRBV7-9 and TRBJ2-3; tentatively, D is TRBD1 (6 bases). This CDR3 comprises 14 residues. The germline V and J ends were trimmed by 5 bases and 5 bases, with 14 bases remaining between them. Germline CDR1 is SEHNR and CDR2 is FQNEAQ (reference sequence). CDR3 residues: CASSPSRGGDTQYF. The CDR3, as DNA: TGTGCCAGCAGCCCTAGTAGAGGGGGAGATACGCAGTATTTT.

This clonotype rates as medium-sized. The chain is built from TRBV7-9 and TRBJ1-1, with D possibly matching TRBD1 (5 bases). The germline CDR1 and CDR2 sequences are SEHNR and FQNEAQ (reference sequence). The CDR3 covers 13 residues. The ends were cut back, 8 bases at V and 2 bases at J, with 12 bases in the middle. The DNA of the CDR3 is TGTGCCAGCGCTAGAGGGGTTAACACTGAAGCTTTCTTT. Its translation is CASARGVNTEAFF.

This clonotype occurred many times. The V gene is TRBV5-1, the J gene TRBJ2-1; 13 nucleotides line up with TRBD2. This CDR3 is built from 17 residues. Trimming removed 3 bases from V and 0 bases from J; junction bases left unmatched: 3. Per the germline V gene, CDR1 is SGHRS and CDR2 is YFSETQ. The CDR3 protein is CASSWTSGSPSYNEQFF. CDR3 nucleotide sequence: TGCGCCAGCAGCTGGACTAGCGGGAGCCCCTCCTACAATGAGCAGTTCTTC.

The V call is TRBV7-3, the J call TRBJ2-5, with 11 positions matching TRBD2. V lost 3 bases to trimming and J lost 1 base; unmatched junction nucleotides: 1. CDR1 SGHTA and CDR2 FQGTGA come from the germline V gene. This CDR3 region has 15 residues. The CDR3 loop reads CASSLTSGVQETQYF. CDR3 DNA: TGTGCCAGCAGCTTGACTAGCGGGGTCCAAGAGACCCAGTACTTC.

This clonotype came up many times. The CDR3 DNA sequence: TGTGCCAGCAGCTTAACTAGGGTGACTGGAAACACCATATATTTT. Protein product: CASSLTRVTGNTIYF. This chain connects TRBV7-8 to TRBJ1-3; D unclear. The V gene's germline CDR1 is SGHVS and CDR2 FQNEAQ. This CDR3 has 15 residues. V gave up 2 bases and J gave up 2 bases, with 10 bases separating them.